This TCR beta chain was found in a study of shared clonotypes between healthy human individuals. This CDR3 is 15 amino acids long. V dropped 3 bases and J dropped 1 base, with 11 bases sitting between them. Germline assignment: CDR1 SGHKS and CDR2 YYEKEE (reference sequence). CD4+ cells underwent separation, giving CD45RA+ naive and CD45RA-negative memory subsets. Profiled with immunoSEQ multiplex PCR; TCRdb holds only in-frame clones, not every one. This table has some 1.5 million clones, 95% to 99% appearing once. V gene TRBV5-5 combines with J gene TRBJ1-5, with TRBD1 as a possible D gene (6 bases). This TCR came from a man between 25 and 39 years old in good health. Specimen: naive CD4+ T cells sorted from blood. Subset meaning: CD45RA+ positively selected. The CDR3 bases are TGTGCCAGCAGCTCCTCGGACAGAAGCAATCAGCCCCAGCATTTT. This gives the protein CASSSSDRSNQPQHF.